The clone carrying this T cell receptor (beta chain) has only a few counts. This sample is drawn from a study of T cells in Graves' hyperthyroidism and ophthalmopathy. In germline, CDR1 is DFQATT, CDR2 SNEGSKA (reference sequence). V dropped 1 base and J dropped 1 base, with 7 bases sitting between them. The CDR3 consists of 14 residues. In patients aged 18 to 65, hyperthyroidism was newly diagnosed, with duration under 2 months. Template material for amplifying TCR beta CDR3 regions consisted of RNA transcripts. TCR CDR3 regions were first amplified by RT-PCR with HTBI primers. One entry per CDR3 protein, called by TCRdb with MiXCR from the multiplex PCR reads. The top ten clones hold 5.8% of a sample with approximately 620,000 distinct CDR3 sequences, approximately 13% of them seen once.

The origin of this receptor is a woman aged 25 to 45 with Graves' hyperthyroidism that later progressed to Graves' ophthalmopathy. V is TRBV20-1 and J is TRBJ2-2; D is uncertain. What was sequenced was blood. Here the CDR3 reads CSARVRGNTGELFF. As DNA, the CDR3 is TGCAGTGCTAGAGTGAGAGGGAACACCGGGGAGCTGTTTTTT.